This T cell receptor (beta chain) was sequenced during a study of blood T cell repertoires in COVID-19. V was clipped by 5 bases and J by 3 bases; unmatched bases: 16. This CDR3 has 20 residues. Germline V gene lookup returns CDR1 SGHVS and CDR2 FNYEAQ. Two negative PCRs, clearance, or symptom resolution were required of recovered Cohort 3 donors. Profiling relied on immunoSEQ multiplex PCR, and the TCRdb table lists in-frame clones only, not all of them. This sample has hundreds of thousands of clones, with just under 90% found just once. The chain couples TRBV7-6 to TRBJ1-4; 12 nucleotides align to TRBD1. The sample comprised PBMCs or T cells enriched from blood (not recorded which). This receptor was taken from a woman aged 45-60 years who had recovered from COVID-19. The CDR3 DNA is TGTGCCAGCAGCCTCAGGGCAGGGACAGGGGGCCGTTATCCTAATGAAAAACTGTTTTTT. It yields the protein CASSLRAGTGGRYPNEKLFF.